This T cell receptor (beta chain) is from a study of T cell responses to AZD1222 COVID-19 vaccine. Overall study findings and caveats: The donor cohort was predominantly white British with a female majority, and clonal diversity may have been underestimated. With two AZD1222 doses given, Spike-specific TCR breadth and depth both rose. Unmutated variant regions reportedly attract nearly half of all spike-specific TCRs.

The CDR3 is made up of 15 amino acids. The V and J ends lost 4 bases and 0 bases respectively, with 13 bases between them. CDR1 and CDR2 from the germline V gene are SGDLS and YYNGEE. Details on this clone: The antigen is unknown.

Libraries were prepared by immunoSEQ multiplex PCR; TCRdb keeps only in-frame clonotypes and omits some of them. The sample lists 120,000 or so clones; 80% to 90% were seen once. V usage is TRBV9 and J usage is TRBJ1-2, with D perhaps matching TRBD1 (5 bases). Sequenced material: peripheral blood, taken on day 0 of AZD1222 vaccination. The clonotype comes from an adult in good health. CDR3 protein: CASSQFGGSNYGYTF. CDR3 sequence (DNA): TGTGCCAGCAGCCAATTCGGGGGGTCTAACTATGGCTACACCTTC.